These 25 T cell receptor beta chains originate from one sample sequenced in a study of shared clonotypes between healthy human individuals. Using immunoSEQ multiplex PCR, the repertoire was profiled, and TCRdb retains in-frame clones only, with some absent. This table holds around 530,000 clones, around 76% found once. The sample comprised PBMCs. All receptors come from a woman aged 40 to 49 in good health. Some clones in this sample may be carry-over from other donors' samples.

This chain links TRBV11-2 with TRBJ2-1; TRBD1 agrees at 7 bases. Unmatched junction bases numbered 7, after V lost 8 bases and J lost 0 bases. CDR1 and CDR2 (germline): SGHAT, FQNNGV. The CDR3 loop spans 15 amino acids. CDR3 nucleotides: TGTGCCAGCCGGACCGGGACAGACTCCTACAATGAGCAGTTCTTC. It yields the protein CASRTGTDSYNEQFF.

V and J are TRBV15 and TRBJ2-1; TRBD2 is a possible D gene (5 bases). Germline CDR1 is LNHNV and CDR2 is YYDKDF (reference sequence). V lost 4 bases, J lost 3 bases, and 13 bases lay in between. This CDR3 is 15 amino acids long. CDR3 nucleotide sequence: TGTGCCACCAGCAACCCAGCGGTAGTCTACAATGAGCAGTTCTTC. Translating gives CATSNPAVVYNEQFF. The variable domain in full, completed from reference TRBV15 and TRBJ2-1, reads DAMVIQNPRYQVTQFGKPVTLSCSQTLNHNVMYWYQQKSSQAPKLLFHYYDKDFNNEADTPDNFQSRRPNTSFCFLDIRSPGLGDTAMYLCATSNPAVVYNEQFFGPGTRLTVL.

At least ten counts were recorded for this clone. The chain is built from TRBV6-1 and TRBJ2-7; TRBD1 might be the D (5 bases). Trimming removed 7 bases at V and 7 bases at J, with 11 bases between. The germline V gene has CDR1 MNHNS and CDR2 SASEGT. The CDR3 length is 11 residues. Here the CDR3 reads CASKLAGEQYF. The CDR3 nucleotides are TGTGCCAGCAAATTGGCAGGGGAGCAGTACTTC.

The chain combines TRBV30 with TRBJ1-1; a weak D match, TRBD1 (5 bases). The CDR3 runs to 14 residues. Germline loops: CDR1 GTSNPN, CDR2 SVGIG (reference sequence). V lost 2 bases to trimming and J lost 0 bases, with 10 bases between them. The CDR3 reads CAWSWGGVNTEAFF. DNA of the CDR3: TGTGCCTGGAGTTGGGGAGGGGTGAACACTGAAGCTTTCTTT.

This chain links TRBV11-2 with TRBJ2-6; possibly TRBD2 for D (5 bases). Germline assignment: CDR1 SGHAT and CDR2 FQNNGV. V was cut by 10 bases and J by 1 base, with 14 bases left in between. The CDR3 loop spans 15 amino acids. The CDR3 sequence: CAILHRGSGANVLTF. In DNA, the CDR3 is TGTGCCATCCTGCACCGGGGATCTGGGGCCAACGTCCTGACTTTC.

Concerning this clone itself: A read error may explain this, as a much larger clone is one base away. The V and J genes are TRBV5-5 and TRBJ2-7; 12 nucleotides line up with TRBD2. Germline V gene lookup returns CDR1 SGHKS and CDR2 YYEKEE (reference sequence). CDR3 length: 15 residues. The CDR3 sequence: CAGSPRLAGDYEQYF. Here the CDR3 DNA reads TGCGCCGGCAGCCCCCGACTAGCGGGGGACTACGAGCAGTACTTC.

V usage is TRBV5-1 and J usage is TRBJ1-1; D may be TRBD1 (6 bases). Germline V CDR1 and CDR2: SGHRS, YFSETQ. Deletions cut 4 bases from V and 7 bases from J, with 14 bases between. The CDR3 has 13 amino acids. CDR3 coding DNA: TGCGCCAGCAGCCCGAGGGGGGGCAATGAAGCTTTCTTT. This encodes CASSPRGGNEAFF.

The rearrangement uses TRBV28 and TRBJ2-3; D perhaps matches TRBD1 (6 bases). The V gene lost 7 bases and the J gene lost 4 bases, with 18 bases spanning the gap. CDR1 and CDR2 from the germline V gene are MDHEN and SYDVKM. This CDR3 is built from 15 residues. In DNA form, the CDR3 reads TGTGCCAGCACCCCGTGGGGGCGAGTGGCAGATACGCAGTATTTT. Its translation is CASTPWGRVADTQYF.

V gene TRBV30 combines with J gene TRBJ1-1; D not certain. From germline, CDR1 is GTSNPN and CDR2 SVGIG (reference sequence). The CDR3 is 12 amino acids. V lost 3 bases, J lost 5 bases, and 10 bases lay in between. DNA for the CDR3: TGTGCCTGGAGCGGGATATCAACTGAAGCTTTCTTT. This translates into CAWSGISTEAFF.

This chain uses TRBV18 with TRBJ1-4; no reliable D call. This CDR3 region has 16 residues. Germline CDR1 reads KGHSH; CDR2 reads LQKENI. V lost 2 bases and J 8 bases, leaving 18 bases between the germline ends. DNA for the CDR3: TGTGCCAGCTCACCAGATCTCGCGGGGATGGGGGAAAAACTGTTTTTT. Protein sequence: CASSPDLAGMGEKLFF.

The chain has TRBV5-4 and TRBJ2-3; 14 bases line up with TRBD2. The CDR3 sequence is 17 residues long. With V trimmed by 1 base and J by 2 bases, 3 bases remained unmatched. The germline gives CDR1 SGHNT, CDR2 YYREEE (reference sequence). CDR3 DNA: TGTGCCAGCAGCTTGCCGACTAGCGGGAGGGCCACAGATACGCAGTATTTT. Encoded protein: CASSLPTSGRATDTQYF.

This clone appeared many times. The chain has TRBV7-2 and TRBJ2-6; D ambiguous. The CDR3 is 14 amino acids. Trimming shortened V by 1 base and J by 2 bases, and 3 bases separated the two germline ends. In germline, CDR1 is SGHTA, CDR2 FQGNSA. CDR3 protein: CASSLGTGANVLTF. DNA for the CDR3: TGTGCCAGCAGCTTAGGTACTGGGGCCAACGTCCTGACTTTC.

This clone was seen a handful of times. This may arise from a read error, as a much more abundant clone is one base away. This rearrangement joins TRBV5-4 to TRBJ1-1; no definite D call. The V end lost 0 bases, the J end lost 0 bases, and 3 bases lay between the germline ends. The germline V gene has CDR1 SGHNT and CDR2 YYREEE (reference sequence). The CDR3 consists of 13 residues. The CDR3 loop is CASSLAVNTEAFF. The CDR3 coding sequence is TGTGCCAGCAGCTTGGCAGTGAACACTGAAGCTTTCTTT.

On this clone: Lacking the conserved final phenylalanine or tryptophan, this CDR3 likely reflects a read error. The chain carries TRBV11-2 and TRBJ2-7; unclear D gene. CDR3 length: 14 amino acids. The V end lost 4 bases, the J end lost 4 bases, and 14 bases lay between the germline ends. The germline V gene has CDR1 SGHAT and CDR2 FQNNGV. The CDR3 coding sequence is TGTGCCAGCAGCTCAGATCGATTATTTTACGAGCAGTACTTA. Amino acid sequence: CASSSDRLFYEQYL.

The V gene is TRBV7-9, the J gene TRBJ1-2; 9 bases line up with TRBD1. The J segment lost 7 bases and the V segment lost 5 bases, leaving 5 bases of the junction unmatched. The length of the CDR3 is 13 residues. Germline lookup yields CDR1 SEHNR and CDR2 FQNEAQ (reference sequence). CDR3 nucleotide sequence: TGTGCCAGCAGCGGACAGGGGCCCTTTGGCTACACCTTC. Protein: CASSGQGPFGYTF.

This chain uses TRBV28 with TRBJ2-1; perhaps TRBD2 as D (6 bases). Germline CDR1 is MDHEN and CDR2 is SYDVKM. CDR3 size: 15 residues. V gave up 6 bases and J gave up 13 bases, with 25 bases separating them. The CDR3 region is CASSPLSLALGVQFF. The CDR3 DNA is TGTGCCAGCAGCCCCCTGTCACTAGCTTTGGGTGTTCAGTTCTTC.

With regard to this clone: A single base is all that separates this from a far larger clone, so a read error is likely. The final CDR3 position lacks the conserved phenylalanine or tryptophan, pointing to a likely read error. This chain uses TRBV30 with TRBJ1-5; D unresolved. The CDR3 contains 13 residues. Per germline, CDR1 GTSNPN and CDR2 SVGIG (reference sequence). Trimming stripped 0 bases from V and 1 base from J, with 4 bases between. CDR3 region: CAWSVQSNQPQHS. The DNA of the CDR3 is TGTGCCTGGAGTGTACAGAGCAATCAGCCCCAGCATTCT.

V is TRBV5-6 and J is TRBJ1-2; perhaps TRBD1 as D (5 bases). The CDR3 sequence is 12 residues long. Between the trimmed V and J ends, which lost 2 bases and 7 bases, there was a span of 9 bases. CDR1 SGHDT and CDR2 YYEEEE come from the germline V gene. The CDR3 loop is CASSLQDAGYTF. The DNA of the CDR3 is TGTGCCAGCAGCTTACAGGACGCTGGCTACACCTTC.

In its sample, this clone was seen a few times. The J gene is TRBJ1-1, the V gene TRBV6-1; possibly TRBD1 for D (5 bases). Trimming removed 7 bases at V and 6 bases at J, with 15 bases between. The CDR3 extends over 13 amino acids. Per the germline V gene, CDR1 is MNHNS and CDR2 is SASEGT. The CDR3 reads CASKPSGAPEAFF. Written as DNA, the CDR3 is TGTGCCAGCAAACCCTCCGGGGCCCCTGAAGCTTTCTTT.

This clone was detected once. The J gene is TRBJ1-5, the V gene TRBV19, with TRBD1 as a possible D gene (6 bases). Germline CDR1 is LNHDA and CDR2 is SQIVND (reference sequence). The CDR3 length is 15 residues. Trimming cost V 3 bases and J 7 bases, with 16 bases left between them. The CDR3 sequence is CASSIYQGWAQPQHF. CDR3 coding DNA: TGTGCCAGTAGTATTTACCAGGGGTGGGCCCAGCCCCAGCATTTT.

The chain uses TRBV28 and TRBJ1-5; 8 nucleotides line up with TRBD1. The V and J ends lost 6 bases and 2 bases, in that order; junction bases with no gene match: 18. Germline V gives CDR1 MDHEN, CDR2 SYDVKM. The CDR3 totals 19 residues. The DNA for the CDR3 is TGTGCCAGCAGCGAACGCCGGGACAGGTTAAGATTGGGCAATCAGCCCCAGCATTTT. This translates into CASSERRDRLRLGNQPQHF.

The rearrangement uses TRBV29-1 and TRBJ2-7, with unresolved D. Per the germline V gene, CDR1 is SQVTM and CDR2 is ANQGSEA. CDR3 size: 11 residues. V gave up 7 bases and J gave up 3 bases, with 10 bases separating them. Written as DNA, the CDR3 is TGCAGCGCCTTAAGAGACTACGAGCAGTACTTC. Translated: CSALRDYEQYF.

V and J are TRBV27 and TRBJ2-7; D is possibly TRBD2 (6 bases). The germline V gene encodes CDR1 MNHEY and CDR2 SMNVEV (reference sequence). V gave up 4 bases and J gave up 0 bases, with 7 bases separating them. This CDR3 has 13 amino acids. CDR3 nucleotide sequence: TGTGCCAGCAGTTGGGGACTCTCCTACGAGCAGTACTTC. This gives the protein CASSWGLSYEQYF.

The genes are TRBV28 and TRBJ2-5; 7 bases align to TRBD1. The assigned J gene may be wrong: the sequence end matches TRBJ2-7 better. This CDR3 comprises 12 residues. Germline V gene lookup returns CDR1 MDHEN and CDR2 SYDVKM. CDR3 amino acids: CASTDRDSEQYF. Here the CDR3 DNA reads TGTGCCAGCACCGACAGGGATAGCGAGCAGTACTTC.

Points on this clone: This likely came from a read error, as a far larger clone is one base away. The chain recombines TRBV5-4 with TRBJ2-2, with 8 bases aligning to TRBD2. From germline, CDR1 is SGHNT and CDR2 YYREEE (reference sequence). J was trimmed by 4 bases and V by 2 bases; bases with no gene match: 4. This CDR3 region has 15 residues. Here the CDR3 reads CASSLGTSGTGELFF. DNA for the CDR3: TGTGCCAGCAGCTTAGGCACTAGCGGCACCGGGGAGCTGTTTTTT.